The 8 T cell receptor beta chains below all came from one sample that was sequenced in a study of regulatory T cells in long-lasting Graves disease (dated by TCRdb to 2020 to 2022). Taken with the paper, the label for time point translates to: newly diagnosed GD, antithyroid drugs for less than 3 months. RNA was extracted from PBMCs in TRIzol for both TCR sequencing and RNA sequencing. The receptor library was made with multiplex PCR. TCRdb shows the sequencer as Illumina HiSeq 4000. iRepertoire HTBI primers and Arm-PCR amplification of CDR3 regions were used to construct TCR beta libraries. The raw public data were reprocessed by TCRdb itself: fastp quality trimming at Q25, MiXCR clonotype calling, in-frame beta chains only. Records with the same CDR3 protein are collapsed into one entry carrying the most frequent genes and DNA. Present in this sample are roughly 420,000 distinct CDR3 sequences, 14% of which were seen just once. The ten largest make up more than 15% of the sample.

This sample also belongs to another study, concerning T cells in Graves' hyperthyroidism and ophthalmopathy.

Material: peripheral blood mononuclear cells (PBMCs), obtained at new diagnosis, from a patient treated with antithyroid drugs. These receptors came from a woman in her fifties or sixties with Graves disease. Donor details come from another sample of the same person, matched by shared clones.

The chain uses TRBV19 and TRBJ2-7; the D gene is possibly TRBD2 (5 bases). Germline V gene data show CDR1 as LNHDA and CDR2 as SQIVND (reference sequence). The CDR3 loop spans 14 amino acids. With 1 base removed from V and 4 bases from J, the gap between germline ends came to 11 bases. This chain's CDR3 is CASSIAGLAYEQYF. CDR3 sequence (DNA): TGTGCCAGTAGTATAGCAGGATTAGCGTACGAGCAGTACTTC.

The chain links TRBV20-1 to TRBJ2-1; TRBD2 agrees at 13 bases. CDR1 DFQATT and CDR2 SNEGSKA come from the germline V gene (reference sequence). This CDR3 has 16 amino acids. J gave up 6 bases and V 6 bases, and 11 bases lay outside the gene matches. The CDR3 region is CSAPYSLAGGPNEQFF. Here the CDR3 DNA reads TGCAGTGCCCCATACTCACTAGCGGGAGGGCCCAATGAGCAGTTCTTC.

This clonotype has a handful of counts. The V call is TRBV9, the J call TRBJ2-7; a weak D match, TRBD1 (6 bases). CDR3 length: 13 amino acids. V was shortened by 5 bases and J by 3 bases, with 12 bases between the two germline ends. Germline CDR1 is SGDLS and CDR2 is YYNGEE. This chain's CDR3 is CASSGRGSYEQYF. The CDR3 DNA reads as TGTGCCAGCAGTGGCAGGGGAAGCTACGAGCAGTACTTC.

This clonotype was observed at least ten times. Germline is not matched at one junction end, which may reflect a read error. The V gene is TRBV6-5, the J gene TRBJ1-1; D is unresolved. Per the germline V gene, CDR1 is MNHEY and CDR2 is SVGAGI. CDR3 length: 15 residues. This CDR3 is CASSYSPQLNNEAFF. In nucleotides, the CDR3 is TGTGCCAGCAGTTACTCCCCCCAGCTGAACAATGAAGCTTTCTTT.

This clonotype came up many times. The chain joins TRBV28 to TRBJ2-3; possibly TRBD1 for D (6 bases). The CDR3 has 13 residues. V lost 8 bases and J lost 0, with 9 bases in between. Germline CDR1 is MDHEN and CDR2 is SYDVKM. In DNA, the CDR3 is TGTGCCAGCGGGACACAGAGCACAGATACGCAGTATTTT. As protein: CASGTQSTDTQYF. The variable domain in full, completed from reference TRBV28 and TRBJ2-3, reads DVKVTQSSRYLVKRTGEKVFLECVQDMDHENMFWYRQDPGLGLRLIYFSYDVKMKEKGDIPEGYSVSREKKERFSLILESASTNQTSMYLCASGTQSTDTQYFGPGTRLTVL.

The chain carries TRBV10-3 and TRBJ1-2; 8 bases map to TRBD1. CDR3 length: 15 residues. The germline V gene encodes CDR1 ENHRY and CDR2 SYGVKD. With V trimmed by 6 bases and J by 2 bases, 8 bases remained unmatched. CDR3 in amino acids: CAIRMDRATNYGYTF. CDR3 DNA sequence: TGTGCCATCAGGATGGACAGGGCAACCAACTATGGCTACACCTTC.

This clonotype was observed a few times. The J gene is TRBJ2-3, the V gene TRBV5-5, with TRBD2 matching 7 bases. Per the germline V gene, CDR1 is SGHKS and CDR2 is YYEKEE (reference sequence). V shed 2 bases and J 0 bases; nucleotides not matched to a gene: 6. This CDR3 is built from 16 residues. CDR3 nucleotides: TGTGCCAGCAGCTTAATGTGGGACTACAGCACAGATACGCAGTATTTT. As protein: CASSLMWDYSTDTQYF.

This clonotype appeared many times. The CDR3 region is CASSPGQGKETQYF. The CDR3, as DNA: TGTGCCAGCAGTCCTGGACAGGGGAAAGAGACCCAGTACTTC. The chain carries TRBV28 and TRBJ2-5; 9 positions match TRBD1. Germline CDR1 MDHEN, CDR2 SYDVKM. The CDR3 spans 14 residues. The trim removed 5 bases at V and 3 bases at J, leaving 4 bases unmatched.